This T cell receptor beta chain derives from a study of long-term antiretroviral therapy in people with HIV. From germline, CDR1 is MGHRA and CDR2 YSYEKL. Losses at the gene ends were 3 bases for V and 4 bases for J; bases not matched to a gene: 10. The CDR3 consists of 16 residues. The immunoSEQ assay was v3.0, run at survey level. Libraries were prepared by immunoSEQ multiplex PCR; TCRdb keeps only in-frame clonotypes and omits some of them. This table has around 19,000 clones, 81% appearing once. None of the participants with HIV were treated outside the United States. The sequenced sample was unsorted PBMCs, obtained 0.3 years before starting antiretroviral therapy. The clonotype originates from a man aged 50 to 60 with HIV. The chain employs TRBV4-1 and TRBJ2-5; TRBD2 matches at 8 bases. CDR3 nucleotides: TGCGCCAGCAGCCATCCGGGACTAGGTGATAGAGAGACCCAGTACTTC. Its translation: CASSHPGLGDRETQYF.